This entry concerns a single TCR beta chain. The target antigen is unknown. The source of the sample is a study of T cells in pancreatic ductal adenocarcinoma. Study-wide results and caveats: Mean clonality was around 0.1 in tumors and about 0.07 in blood, not significantly different.

No neoadjuvant therapy was given to the selected pancreatic ductal adenocarcinoma patients before their surgery. From germline, CDR1 is KGHSH and CDR2 LQKENI. The CDR3 extends over 13 amino acids. The V end lost 2 bases, the J end lost 5 bases, and 6 bases lay between the germline ends. Generated by immunoSEQ multiplex PCR, the TCRdb table keeps only in-frame clones and is missing some. The data show tens of thousands of clones, roughly nine tenths seen once. This TCR came from a human donor with pancreatic ductal adenocarcinoma. The sample was PBMCs. This chain links TRBV18 with TRBJ2-2, with D possibly TRBD2 on 5 matching bases. CDR3 DNA: TGTGCCAGCTCACCAGAGCGGACCGGGGAGCTGTTTTTT. Its translation: CASSPERTGELFF.